This TCR beta chain was obtained from a study of T cell responses to AZD1222 COVID-19 vaccine. General study results and limits: Mostly white British, mostly female donors; authors suggested clonal diversity may be underestimated. Repertoire sampling happened only post peak T cell response.

V gave up 3 bases and J gave up 6 bases, with 10 bases separating them. The CDR3 is 13 residues long. Remarks on this clone: Its antigen is unknown.

The repertoire was sequenced with immunoSEQ multiplex PCR; TCRdb's copy has only in-frame clones and lacks some. Of 150,000 to 200,000 clones listed, 85% to 95% are singletons. This sample comprised peripheral blood, obtained on day 0 of AZD1222 vaccination. The chain uses TRBV12-3 or TRBV12-4 and TRBJ2-3; a weak D match, TRBD1 (6 bases). The origin of this receptor is an adult in good health. The CDR3 DNA follows: TGTGCCAGCAGTTTCACAGGGCTCGATACGCAGTATTTT. Translated: CASSFTGLDTQYF.